Given below is one TCR beta chain in context. Its antigen is not identified. The data originate from a study of blood T cells in healthy people across ages. The study's findings and limits: Across the age range, TCR beta diversity per million T cells fell in a roughly linear way. Naive T cell percentage showed a strong correlation with TCR beta diversity. Unsorted PBMCs blocked a conclusive comparison of naive and antigen-experienced cells.

This CDR3 has 12 residues. CDR1 and CDR2 (germline): SGHRS, YFSETQ. The use of a sample-barcoded 5' primer and a J-beta primer mix characterized a second PCR of about 7 to 12 cycles. TCRdb re-called the 5' RACE reads through MiXCR, storing one row per CDR3 protein. The sample yields over 1,500,000 distinct CDR3 sequences, about two fifths seen once. There were healthy Caucasian individuals from Russia, aged about 6 to 90, serving as donors. The sample consisted of blood. The clonotype comes from a human donor in good health. The V gene is TRBV5-1, the J gene TRBJ2-4; no firm D call. The DNA end favors TRBJ2-7, so the J call may be wrong. The CDR3: CASSYPHSEQYF. CDR3 nucleotides: TGCGCCAGCAGCTATCCCCACTCCGAGCAGTACTTC.